These 23 T cell receptor beta chains came from one sample sequenced in a study of shared clonotypes between healthy human individuals. Assay used: immunoSEQ multiplex PCR; TCRdb lists only in-frame clones, some missing. Among roughly 500,000 clones listed, around 79% were seen once. The specimen sequenced was PBMCs. The origin of the receptors is a woman aged 40 to 50 in good health. Some clones in this sample may be carry-over from other donors' samples.

This rearrangement joins TRBV6-6 to TRBJ2-5; D gene ambiguous. CDR3 size: 13 residues. V lost 6 bases and J lost 5, with 13 bases in between. In germline, CDR1 is MNHNY, CDR2 SVGAGI (reference sequence). The CDR3 region has the DNA TGTGCCAGCAGCCGACACATCGTGGAGACCCAGTACTTC. It translates to CASSRHIVETQYF.

The V call is TRBV13, the J call TRBJ2-7; D is unresolved. The V end lost 5 bases, the J end lost 1 base, and 3 bases lay between the germline ends. CDR1 and CDR2 (germline): PRHDT, FYEKMQ (reference sequence). The CDR3 runs to 11 residues. CDR3 nucleotides: TGTGCCAGCAGCCGGTCCTACGAGCAGTACTTC. This encodes CASSRSYEQYF. The whole variable domain, remainder taken from reference TRBV13 and TRBJ2-7, is AAGVIQSPRHLIKEKRETATLKCYPIPRHDTVYWYQQGPGQDPQFLISFYEKMQSDKGSIPDRFSAQQFSDYHSELNMSSLELGDSALYFCASSRSYEQYFGPGTRLTVT.

This clone occurred many times. CDR3 sequence reads: CASVAGDFSGANVLTF. The CDR3 DNA follows: TGTGCCAGCGTAGCGGGAGACTTTTCTGGGGCCAACGTCCTGACTTTC. V gene TRBV4-2 combines with J gene TRBJ2-6, with 9 bases aligning to TRBD2. The V and J ends lost 8 bases and 1 base, in that order; junction bases with no gene match: 6. The CDR3 totals 16 residues. In germline, CDR1 is LGHNA, CDR2 YNFKEQ.

This clone has just a few counts. V and J are TRBV19 and TRBJ1-1, with D tentatively TRBD1 (5 bases). V lost 4 bases and J 1 base, leaving 16 bases between the germline ends. The germline V gene encodes CDR1 LNHDA and CDR2 SQIVND (reference sequence). This CDR3 is 16 amino acids long. As DNA, the CDR3 is TGTGCCAGTAGTAGCTTGTGGGGGGGGACGAACACTGAAGCTTTCTTT. This codes for CASSSLWGGTNTEAFF.

The V call is TRBV11-2, the J call TRBJ1-3; no clear D gene. Trimming pared 1 base from V and 0 bases from J, leaving 7 bases between. CDR1 and CDR2 (germline): SGHAT, FQNNGV. CDR3 length equals 15 residues. The CDR3 spells CASSLAGSSGNTIYF. CDR3 DNA sequence: TGTGCCAGCAGCTTAGCCGGGAGCTCTGGAAACACCATATATTTT.

This chain joins TRBV11-2 and TRBJ1-3; the D is unclear. Germline loops: CDR1 SGHAT, CDR2 FQNNGV. This CDR3 has 18 amino acids. Trimming left V 1 base short and J 0 bases short, with 16 bases between. The CDR3 nucleotides are TGTGCCAGCAGCTTAGTCCGGGTTTCTTATTTCTCTGGAAACACCATATATTTT. Residues: CASSLVRVSYFSGNTIYF.

The CDR3: CASSLGGSLGTQYF. CDR3 nucleotide sequence: TGTGCCAGCAGCTTAGGGGGCAGCCTTGGGACCCAGTACTTC. The chain joins TRBV7-2 to TRBJ2-5; possibly TRBD1 for D (5 bases). The length of the CDR3 is 14 residues. Germline assignment: CDR1 SGHTA and CDR2 FQGNSA. V lost 1 base to trimming and J lost 7 bases, with 13 bases between them.

This clone was recorded a few times. The chain joins TRBV19 to TRBJ2-1; either TRBD1 or TRBD2 may fit D (5 bases each). The V end lost 3 bases, the J end lost 11 bases, and 17 bases lay between the germline ends. CDR3 length: 14 amino acids. Germline assignment: CDR1 LNHDA and CDR2 SQIVND (reference sequence). As DNA, the CDR3 is TGTGCCAGTAGTATTGGGGCGAGGGTGTTGCAGCAGTTCTTC. Its translation is CASSIGARVLQQFF. Combining the CDR3 with reference TRBV19 and TRBJ2-1 gives the whole variable domain DGGITQSPKYLFRKEGQNVTLSCEQNLNHDAMYWYRQDPGQGLRLIYYSQIVNDFQKGDIAEGYSVSREKKESFPLTVTSAQKNPTAFYLCASSIGARVLQQFFGPGTRLTVL.

The CDR3 coding sequence is TGCGCCAGCAGCCCTAGCGGGAGGACGGACACCGGGGAGCTGTTTTTT. It yields the protein CASSPSGRTDTGELFF. The rearrangement links TRBV5-1 to TRBJ2-2; 11 bases align to TRBD2. V lost 4 bases to trimming and J lost 3 bases; unmatched junction nucleotides: 5. The CDR3 has 16 residues. Germline CDR1 reads SGHRS; CDR2 reads YFSETQ.

This clone was counted a few times. This chain joins TRBV12-2 and TRBJ2-1; the DNA was not used to check the table's D call, TRBD1. TRBV12-2 is marked as a pseudogene. The CDR3 length is 15 residues. The CDR3 sequence: CASRLCLGRWNEQFF. DNA for the CDR3: TGTGCAAGTCGCTTATGTCTTGGCAGGTGGAATGAGCAGTTCTTC.

This chain uses TRBV7-9 with TRBJ2-3; D may be TRBD1 (6 bases). The germline V and J ends were trimmed by 2 bases and 0 bases, with 12 bases remaining between them. The CDR3 extends over 16 amino acids. CDR1 and CDR2 from the germline V gene are SEHNR and FQNEAQ (reference sequence). CDR3 sequence reads: CASSLPWTASTDTQYF. The CDR3 DNA reads TGTGCCAGCAGCTTACCCTGGACAGCTAGCACAGATACGCAGTATTTT.

The chain couples TRBV7-9 to TRBJ2-4; 7 nucleotides match TRBD2. This CDR3 comprises 16 residues. With 5 bases clipped from V and 0 bases from J, the junction kept 7 bases outside the gene matches. CDR1 is SEHNR, CDR2 FQNEAQ, per germline (reference sequence). The CDR3 reads CASSPRGLSAKNIQYF. DNA of the CDR3: TGTGCCAGCAGCCCCCGGGGACTATCAGCCAAAAACATTCAGTACTTC.

The rearrangement joins TRBV12-5 to TRBJ2-3; the match to TRBD2 covers 10 bases. The CDR3 sequence is 15 residues long. Trimming took 1 base from V and 6 from J; bases not matched to a gene: 4. The germline CDR1 and CDR2 sequences are LGHNT and FRNRAP. The CDR3 DNA is TGTGCTAGTGGTTTGGGCGGGACTAGCGCGGATACGCAGTATTTT. Amino acid sequence: CASGLGGTSADTQYF.

The rearrangement joins TRBV27 to TRBJ2-2; no clear D. V was trimmed by 2 bases and J by 1 base, leaving 14 bases between them. This CDR3 is built from 17 residues. The V gene's germline CDR1 is MNHEY and CDR2 SMNVEV (reference sequence). The CDR3 protein is CASSLRPPRVNTGELFF. The CDR3 nucleotides are TGTGCCAGCAGTTTAAGGCCCCCACGGGTGAACACCGGGGAGCTGTTTTTT.

This chain links TRBV19 with TRBJ2-5; D unresolved. This CDR3 region has 16 residues. The V end was cut by 3 bases, the J end by 5 bases, with 19 bases between. Germline V gene lookup returns CDR1 LNHDA and CDR2 SQIVND (reference sequence). CDR3 region: CASSIRHTTLGETQYF. The CDR3 DNA reads as TGTGCCAGTAGTATCAGGCACACCACTCTTGGGGAGACCCAGTACTTC.

The rearrangement links TRBV6-5 to TRBJ1-1, with D unclear. CDR1 and CDR2 from the germline V gene are MNHEY and SVGAGI. Trimming left V 5 bases short and J 1 base short, with 8 bases between. The CDR3 sequence is 13 residues long. The CDR3 spells CASSARENTEAFF. As DNA, the CDR3 is TGTGCCAGCAGTGCCCGGGAGAACACTGAAGCTTTCTTT.

This chain uses TRBV19 with TRBJ2-5, with 7 bases lining up with TRBD1. The germline CDR1 and CDR2 sequences are LNHDA and SQIVND (reference sequence). CDR3 length equals 14 residues. V was clipped by 4 bases and J by 5 bases; unmatched bases: 7. CDR3 amino acids: CASSTTGARETQYF. The CDR3 nucleotides read TGTGCCAGTAGTACTACAGGGGCAAGGGAGACCCAGTACTTC.

This sequence joins TRBV6-6 and TRBJ2-1, with a tentative D call TRBD2 (5 bases). In germline, CDR1 is MNHNY, CDR2 SVGAGI (reference sequence). Deletions cut 1 base from V and 5 bases from J, with 15 bases between. The CDR3 extends over 16 amino acids. CDR3 bases: TGTGCCAGCAGTTACTTTTGGCAGGAGGCCCACAATGAGCAGTTCTTC. Its protein is CASSYFWQEAHNEQFF.

The V call is TRBV5-1, the J call TRBJ1-1; the D gene is possibly TRBD1 (6 bases). Trimming shortened V by 4 bases and J by 4 bases, and 14 bases separated the two germline ends. The CDR3 contains 14 residues. CDR1 and CDR2 from the germline V gene are SGHRS and YFSETQ. The CDR3 region has the DNA TGCGCCAGCAGCCCCGGGGGGCGGGTCACTGAAGCTTTCTTT. Translation: CASSPGGRVTEAFF. Together with reference TRBV5-1 and TRBJ1-1, the CDR3 gives the full variable domain: KAGVTQTPRYLIKTRGQQVTLSCSPISGHRSVSWYQQTPGQGLQFLFEYFSETQRNKGNFPGRFSGRQFSNSRSEMNVSTLELGDSALYLCASSPGGRVTEAFFGQGTRLTVV.

The chain carries TRBV4-2 and TRBJ1-4; 9 nucleotides agree with TRBD1. The germline V gene encodes CDR1 LGHNA and CDR2 YNFKEQ. The CDR3 totals 16 residues. V lost 1 base and J lost 7; bases outside the gene matches: 7. CDR3 sequence reads: CASSQAATGGSEKLFF. The CDR3 DNA reads TGTGCCAGCAGCCAAGCTGCGACAGGGGGAAGTGAAAAACTGTTTTTT.

The chain couples TRBV10-3 to TRBJ2-2, with D unclear. The V end was cut by 9 bases, the J end by 1 base, with 9 bases between. The CDR3 contains 13 residues. Germline loops: CDR1 ENHRY, CDR2 SYGVKD. The CDR3 DNA follows: TGTGCCATTAGGACGGGGAACACCGGGGAGCTGTTTTTT. Amino acids: CAIRTGNTGELFF.

This chain connects TRBV11-3 to TRBJ2-1; 10 bases map to TRBD2. V shed 5 bases, J shed 8 bases, and the junction held 12 bases outside the gene matches. This CDR3 is 16 amino acids long. Germline CDR1 is SGHNT and CDR2 is YENEEA. CDR3 in DNA: TGTGCCAGCAGCACCGGCTCTAGCGGGAGTTTAGATGAGCAGTTCTTC. Amino acid sequence: CASSTGSSGSLDEQFF.

This clone was detected many times. V and J are TRBV9 and TRBJ1-5, with D possibly TRBD1 on 6 matching bases. With 2 bases removed from V and 0 bases from J, the gap between germline ends came to 12 bases. CDR3 size: 16 residues. Germline lookup yields CDR1 SGDLS and CDR2 YYNGEE. The CDR3 coding sequence is TGTGCCAGCAGCGTCCACAGGGTGTGTAGCAATCAGCCCCAGCATTTT. Its translation is CASSVHRVCSNQPQHF.